The rows below give T cell receptor beta chains drawn from one sample of a study of Ad26.COV2.S vaccination and SARS-CoV-2 variants. The assay was immunoSEQ multiplex PCR, and TCRdb's table has in-frame clones only and misses some. The table shows 300,000 to 400,000 clones, with more than 75% occurring only once. This material consisted of peripheral blood, taken in a trial of Ad26.COV2.S vaccine versus placebo. These receptors came from a person between 18 and 65 years old who received the Ad26.COV2.S COVID-19 vaccine or a placebo. CDR3s include the opening cysteine and the closing phenylalanine or tryptophan. The D gene is left open where the match is weak. The size entry is marked missing in some rows and otherwise reads once, few, many or a size class.

J: TRBJ1-1; D: TRBD1; size: NA; length: 13; V: TRBV30; DNA: TGTGCCTGGACCGGGACAGGGATCGCTGAAGCTTTCTTT; CDR3: CAWTGTGIAEAFF
J: TRBJ2-2; D: NA; size: NA; length: 15; V: TRBV5-1; DNA: TGCGCCAGCAGCTTAGGGACTTTCAACACCGGGGAGCTGTTTTTT; CDR3: CASSLGTFNTGELFF
J: TRBJ2-3; D: NA; size: once; length: 14; V: TRBV13; DNA: TGTGCCAGCAGCGAGAGAGGGGCTACAGATACGCAGTATTTT; CDR3: CASSERGATDTQYF
J: TRBJ1-2; D: NA; size: NA; length: 14; V: TRBV7-6; DNA: TGTGCCAGCAGCTTAGGGGCGGGGATCACGGAATACACCTTC; CDR3: CASSLGAGITEYTF
J: TRBJ2-5; D: TRBD2; size: once; length: 14; V: TRBV27; DNA: TGTGCCAGCAGTTCGGGAGGCCGCCGAGGGGCCCAGTACTTC; CDR3: CASSSGGRRGAQYF
J: TRBJ1-1; D: NA; size: NA; length: 12; V: TRBV10-3; DNA: TGTGCCATCACGGGGGAGGGCACTGAAGCTTTCTTT; CDR3: CAITGEGTEAFF
J: TRBJ2-7; D: TRBD1; size: NA; length: 13; V: TRBV7-6; DNA: TGTGCCAGCAGCCCAGGACAGGGCTACGAGCAGTACTTC; CDR3: CASSPGQGYEQYF
J: TRBJ1-2; D: TRBD1; size: NA; length: 13; V: TRBV27; DNA: TGTGCCAGCAGTCCTACAGGGGCCTATGGCTACACCTTC; CDR3: CASSPTGAYGYTF
J: TRBJ2-3; D: TRBD2; size: NA; length: 15; V: TRBV7-9; DNA: TGTGCCAGCAGCCTCCCCAGCGGGGGGGCACATACGCAGTATTTT; CDR3: CASSLPSGGAHTQYF
J: TRBJ2-7; D: TRBD2; size: NA; length: 14; V: TRBV3-1/TRBV3-2; DNA: TGTGCCAGCAGCCAATCGAGCGGGGCCTACGAGCAGTACTTC; CDR3: CASSQSSGAYEQYF
J: TRBJ1-5; D: NA; size: NA; length: 13; V: TRBV20-1; DNA: TGCAGTGCTAGTGGGGCGGTGAGTGGGCCCCAGCATTTT; CDR3: CSASGAVSGPQHF
J: TRBJ1-6; D: NA; size: NA; length: 18; V: TRBV25-1; DNA: TGTGCCAGCAGTGACGTAGATCCGAGGACAGTTTATAATTCACCCCTCCACTTT; CDR3: CASSDVDPRTVYNSPLHF
J: TRBJ1-2; D: NA; size: NA; length: 15; V: TRBV7-9; DNA: TGTGCCAGCAGACCGTCGGAGAAGGGGGACTATGGCTACACCTTC; CDR3: CASRPSEKGDYGYTF
J: TRBJ1-1; D: NA; size: NA; length: 16; V: TRBV5-1; DNA: TGCGCCAGCAGCTTGGAATCGGCTTTAAGAGACACTGAAGCTTTCTTT; CDR3: CASSLESALRDTEAFF
J: TRBJ1-1; D: NA; size: NA; length: 13; V: TRBV27; DNA: TGTGCCAGCAGTTTACTCCAGTACACTGAAGCTTTCTTT; CDR3: CASSLLQYTEAFF
J: TRBJ2-5; D: TRBD2; size: once; length: 15; V: TRBV7-2; DNA: TGTGCCAGCAGCTTTGGGGGGGACCCACAAGAGACCCAGTACTTC; CDR3: CASSFGGDPQETQYF
J: TRBJ2-1; D: TRBD1; size: few; length: 14; V: TRBV5-1; DNA: TGCGCCAGCAGCAAAGGGACAGGGGGCAATGAGCAGTTCTTC; CDR3: CASSKGTGGNEQFF
J: TRBJ2-7; D: NA; size: NA; length: 13; V: TRBV29-1; DNA: TGCAGCGTTGGCTCCGGGACCGACTACGAGCAGTACTTC; CDR3: CSVGSGTDYEQYF
J: TRBJ2-4; D: NA; size: once; length: 13; V: TRBV6-5; DNA: TGTGCCAGCCGGCTGGGCAGGGCGGGCATTCAGTACTTC; CDR3: CASRLGRAGIQYF
J: TRBJ1-2; D: NA; size: NA; length: 13; V: TRBV4-1; DNA: TGCGCCAGCAGTCAGGACTTAAACTATGGCTACACCTTC; CDR3: CASSQDLNYGYTF
J: TRBJ1-1; D: NA; size: NA; length: 14; V: TRBV29-1; DNA: TGCAGCGTCGAAATGGGACGGATGAACACTGAAGCTTTCTTT; CDR3: CSVEMGRMNTEAFF
J: TRBJ2-2; D: NA; size: NA; length: 17; V: TRBV9; DNA: TGTGCCAGCACCGCGTTCGGGGGCCGGCAAATCACCGGGGAGCTGTTTTTT; CDR3: CASTAFGGRQITGELFF
J: TRBJ2-5; D: NA; size: once; length: 13; V: TRBV12-3/TRBV12-4; DNA: TGTGCCAGCAGTGCCGCCCAAAAGGAGACCCAGTACTTC; CDR3: CASSAAQKETQYF
J: TRBJ2-7; D: TRBD1; size: NA; length: 16; V: TRBV2; DNA: TGTGCCAGCAGAGACCCGGACAGGGGGCCAACCTACGAGCAGTACTTC; CDR3: CASRDPDRGPTYEQYF
J: TRBJ1-5; D: NA; size: few; length: 12; V: TRBV19; DNA: TGTGCCAGTAGTATCGTGGATCAGCCCCAGCATTTT; CDR3: CASSIVDQPQHF
J: TRBJ1-2; D: TRBD1; size: once; length: 14; V: TRBV3-1/TRBV3-2; DNA: TGTGCCAGCAGCCAACTTACGCCAGGGGGGGGCTACACCTTC; CDR3: CASSQLTPGGGYTF
J: TRBJ1-5; D: NA; size: NA; length: 17; V: TRBV7-6; DNA: TGTGCCAGCAGCTTAGGGGGAGGCCTCTATAGCAATCAGCCCCAGCATTTT; CDR3: CASSLGGGLYSNQPQHF
J: TRBJ2-7; D: TRBD1; size: NA; length: 13; V: TRBV6-5; DNA: TGTGCCAGCAGTCAGACAGGGGCTCGGGAGCAGTACTTC; CDR3: CASSQTGAREQYF
J: TRBJ1-3; D: NA; size: NA; length: 13; V: TRBV6-5; DNA: TGTGCCAGCAGTTACTCCCCAGGGAACACCATATATTTT; CDR3: CASSYSPGNTIYF
J: TRBJ2-5; D: NA; size: NA; length: 15; V: TRBV6-5; DNA: TGTGCCAGCAGTTACGCCTCACAGGGTAGAGAGACCCAGTACTTC; CDR3: CASSYASQGRETQYF
J: TRBJ2-7; D: TRBD1; size: NA; length: 14; V: TRBV9; DNA: TGTGCCAGCAGCGTAGGGTCAGGGGGCTACGAGCAGTACTTC; CDR3: CASSVGSGGYEQYF
J: TRBJ2-7; D: NA; size: few; length: 13; V: TRBV9; DNA: TGTGCCAGCAGCGTAGAGGGTAGCTACGAGCAGTACTTC; CDR3: CASSVEGSYEQYF
J: TRBJ1-1; D: NA; size: NA; length: 14; V: TRBV4-2; DNA: TGTGCCAGCAGACCCAGGGGAGGAGGCACTGAAGCTTTCTTT; CDR3: CASRPRGGGTEAFF
J: TRBJ1-5; D: NA; size: NA; length: 13; V: TRBV16; DNA: TGTGCCAGCAGCCAATCCGGTACTGGGTCCCAGCATTTT; CDR3: CASSQSGTGSQHF
J: TRBJ2-3; D: NA; size: few; length: 12; V: TRBV5-4; DNA: TGTGCCAGCAGCGCTTCAGGGAGGACGCAGTATTTT; CDR3: CASSASGRTQYF
J: TRBJ1-5; D: TRBD1; size: NA; length: 15; V: TRBV28; DNA: TGTGCCAGCAGTCCCCGACAGGGGAGCAATCAGCCCCAGCATTTT; CDR3: CASSPRQGSNQPQHF
J: TRBJ1-5; D: NA; size: few; length: 15; V: TRBV6-5; DNA: TGTGCCAGCAATTACAGGGACCATAGCAATCAGCCCCAGCATTTT; CDR3: CASNYRDHSNQPQHF
J: TRBJ1-1; D: TRBD1; size: NA; length: 16; V: TRBV5-1; DNA: TGCGCCAGCAGCCCCGGGACAGGGGGCGCGGGAACTGAAGCTTTCTTT; CDR3: CASSPGTGGAGTEAFF
J: TRBJ1-2; D: NA; size: NA; length: 18; V: TRBV4-2; DNA: TGTGCCAGCAGCCAATCCTCAGGGCGTGGCTCCTCCCGCTATGGCTACACCTTC; CDR3: CASSQSSGRGSSRYGYTF
J: TRBJ2-1; D: TRBD2; size: NA; length: 11; V: TRBV19; DNA: TGTGCCAGTACATCGGGGGGAAAGCAGTTCTTC; CDR3: CASTSGGKQFF